This T cell receptor (beta chain) was sequenced for a study of early T cells in non-severe SARS-CoV-2 infection. Germline-derived CDR1 and CDR2 are DFQATT and SNEGSKA (reference sequence). This CDR3 has 14 amino acids. Deletions cut 3 bases from V and 2 bases from J, with 10 bases between. This clonotype was recorded many times. Each cDNA molecule carried a unique molecular identifier. One entry per CDR3 protein results from TCRdb running MiXCR on the 5' RACE reads. This table holds approximately 79,000 distinct CDR3 sequences, more than 10% found once. The material sequenced was whole blood. The chain combines TRBV20-1 with TRBJ2-2; tentatively, D is TRBD1 (5 bases). This receptor was taken from an adult who was a healthcare worker with PCR-confirmed SARS-CoV-2 infection or an uninfected control (not recorded which). The CDR3 reads CSARQGGNTGELFF. CDR3 coding DNA: TGCAGTGCTAGGCAGGGTGGCAACACCGGGGAGCTGTTTTTT.